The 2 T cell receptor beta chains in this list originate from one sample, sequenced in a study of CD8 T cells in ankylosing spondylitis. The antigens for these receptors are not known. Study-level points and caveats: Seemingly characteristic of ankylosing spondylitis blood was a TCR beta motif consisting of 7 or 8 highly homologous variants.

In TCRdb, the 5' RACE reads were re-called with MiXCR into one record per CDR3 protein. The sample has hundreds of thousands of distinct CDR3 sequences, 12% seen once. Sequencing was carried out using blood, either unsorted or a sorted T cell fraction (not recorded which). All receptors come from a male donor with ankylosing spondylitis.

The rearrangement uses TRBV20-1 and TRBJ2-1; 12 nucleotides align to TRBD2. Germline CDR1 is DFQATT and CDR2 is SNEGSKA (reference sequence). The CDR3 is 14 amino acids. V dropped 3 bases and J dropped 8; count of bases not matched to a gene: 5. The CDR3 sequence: CSASKPSGRDEQFF. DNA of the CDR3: TGCAGTGCTAGTAAGCCTAGCGGGAGGGATGAGCAGTTCTTC.

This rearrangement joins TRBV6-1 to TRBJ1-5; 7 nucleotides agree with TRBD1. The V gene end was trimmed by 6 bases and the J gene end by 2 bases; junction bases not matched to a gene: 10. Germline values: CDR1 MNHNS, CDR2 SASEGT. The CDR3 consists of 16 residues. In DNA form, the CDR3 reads TGTGCCAGCAGCCCATCCCGACAGGGAGGCAATCAGCCCCAGCATTTT. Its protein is CASSPSRQGGNQPQHF.